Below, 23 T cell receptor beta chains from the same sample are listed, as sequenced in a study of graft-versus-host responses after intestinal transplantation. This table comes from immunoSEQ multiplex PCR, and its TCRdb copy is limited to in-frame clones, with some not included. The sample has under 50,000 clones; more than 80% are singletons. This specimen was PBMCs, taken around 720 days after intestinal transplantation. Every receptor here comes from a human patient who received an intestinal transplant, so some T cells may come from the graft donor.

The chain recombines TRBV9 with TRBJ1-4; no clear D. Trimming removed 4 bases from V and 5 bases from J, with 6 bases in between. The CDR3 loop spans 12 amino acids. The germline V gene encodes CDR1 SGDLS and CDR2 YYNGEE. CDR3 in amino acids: CASSRINEKLFF. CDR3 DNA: TGTGCCAGCAGCCGAATCAATGAAAAACTGTTTTTT.

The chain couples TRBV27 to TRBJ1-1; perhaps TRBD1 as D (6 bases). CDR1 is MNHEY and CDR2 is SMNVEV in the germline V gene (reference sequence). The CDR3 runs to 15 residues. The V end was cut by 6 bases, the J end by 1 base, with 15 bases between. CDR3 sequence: CASSLGGVKNTEAFF. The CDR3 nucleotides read TGTGCCAGCAGCCTTGGGGGCGTAAAGAACACTGAAGCTTTCTTT.

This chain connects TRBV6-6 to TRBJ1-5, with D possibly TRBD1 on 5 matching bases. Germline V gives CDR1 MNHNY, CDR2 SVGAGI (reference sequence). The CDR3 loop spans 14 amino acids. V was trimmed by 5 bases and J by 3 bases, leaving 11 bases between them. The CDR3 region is CASSGDGTNQPQHF. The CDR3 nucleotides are TGTGCCAGCAGTGGGGACGGCACCAATCAGCCCCAGCATTTT.

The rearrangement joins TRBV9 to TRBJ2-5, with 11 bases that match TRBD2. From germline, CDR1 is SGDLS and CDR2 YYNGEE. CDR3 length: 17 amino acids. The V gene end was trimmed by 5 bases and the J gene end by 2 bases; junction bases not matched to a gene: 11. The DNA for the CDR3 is TGTGCCAGCAGTTTACTAGCGGGGGCCCTCATTCAAGAGACCCAGTACTTC. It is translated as CASSLLAGALIQETQYF.

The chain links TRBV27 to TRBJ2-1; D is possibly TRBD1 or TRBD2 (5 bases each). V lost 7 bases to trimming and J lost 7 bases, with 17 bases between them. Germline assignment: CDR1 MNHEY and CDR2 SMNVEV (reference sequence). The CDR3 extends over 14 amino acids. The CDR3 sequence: CASKTGTRGNEQFF. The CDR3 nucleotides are TGTGCCAGCAAAACAGGAACCCGGGGAAATGAGCAGTTCTTC.

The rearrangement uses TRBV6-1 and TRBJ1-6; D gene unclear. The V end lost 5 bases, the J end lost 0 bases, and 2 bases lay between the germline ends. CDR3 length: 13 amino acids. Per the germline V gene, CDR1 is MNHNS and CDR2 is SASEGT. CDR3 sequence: CASSRSYNSPLHF. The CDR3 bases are TGTGCCAGCAGTCGCTCCTATAATTCACCCCTCCACTTT.

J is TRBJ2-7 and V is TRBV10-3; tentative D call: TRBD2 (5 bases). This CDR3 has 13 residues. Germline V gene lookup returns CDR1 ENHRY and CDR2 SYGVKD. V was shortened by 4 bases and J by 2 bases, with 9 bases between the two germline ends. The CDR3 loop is CAISVPGTYEQYF. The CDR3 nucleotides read TGTGCCATCAGTGTGCCGGGAACCTACGAGCAGTACTTC.

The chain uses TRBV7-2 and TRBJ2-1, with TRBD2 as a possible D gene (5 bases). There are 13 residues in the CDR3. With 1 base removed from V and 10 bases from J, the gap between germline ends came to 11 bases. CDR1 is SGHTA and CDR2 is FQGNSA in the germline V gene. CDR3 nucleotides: TGTGCCAGCAGCTTAGAAGGGCAGCGGGAGCAGTTCTTC. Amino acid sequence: CASSLEGQREQFF.

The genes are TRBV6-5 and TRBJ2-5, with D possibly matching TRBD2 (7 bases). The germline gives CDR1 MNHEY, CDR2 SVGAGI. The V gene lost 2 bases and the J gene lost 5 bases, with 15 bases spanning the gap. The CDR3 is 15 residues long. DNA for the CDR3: TGTGCCAGCAGTTACGATTCGGGGGGCCCGGAGACCCAGTACTTC. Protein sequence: CASSYDSGGPETQYF.

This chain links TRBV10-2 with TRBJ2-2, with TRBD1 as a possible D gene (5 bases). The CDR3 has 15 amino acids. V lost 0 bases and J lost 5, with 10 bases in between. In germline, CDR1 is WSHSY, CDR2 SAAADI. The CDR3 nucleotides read TGCGCCAGCAGTGAGTCCAGCAGGGTTACCGGGGAGCTGTTTTTT. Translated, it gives CASSESSRVTGELFF.

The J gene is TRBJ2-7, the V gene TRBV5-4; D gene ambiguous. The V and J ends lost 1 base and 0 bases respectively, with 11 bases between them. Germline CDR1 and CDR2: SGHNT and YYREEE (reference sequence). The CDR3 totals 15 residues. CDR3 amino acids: CASSLFAVPSYEQYF. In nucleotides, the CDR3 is TGTGCCAGCAGCTTGTTCGCGGTTCCCTCCTACGAGCAGTACTTC.

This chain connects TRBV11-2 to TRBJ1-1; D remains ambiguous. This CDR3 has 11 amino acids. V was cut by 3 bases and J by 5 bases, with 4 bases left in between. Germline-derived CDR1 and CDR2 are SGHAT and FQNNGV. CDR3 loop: CASSLGTEAFF. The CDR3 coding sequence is TGTGCCAGCAGCTTGGGGACTGAAGCTTTCTTT.

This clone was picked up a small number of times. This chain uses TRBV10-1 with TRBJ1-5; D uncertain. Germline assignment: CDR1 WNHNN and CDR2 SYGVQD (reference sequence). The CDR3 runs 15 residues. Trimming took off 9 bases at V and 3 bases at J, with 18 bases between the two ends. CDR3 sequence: CASLPFLDNNQPQHF. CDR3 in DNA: TGCGCCAGTCTACCATTCCTAGACAACAATCAGCCCCAGCATTTT.

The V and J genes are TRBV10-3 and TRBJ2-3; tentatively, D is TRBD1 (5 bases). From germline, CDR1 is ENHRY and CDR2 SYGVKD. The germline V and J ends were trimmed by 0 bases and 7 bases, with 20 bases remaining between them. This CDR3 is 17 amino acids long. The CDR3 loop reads CAISESKLNRLLNTQYF. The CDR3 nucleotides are TGTGCCATCAGTGAGTCCAAACTAAACAGGTTGCTGAATACGCAGTATTTT.

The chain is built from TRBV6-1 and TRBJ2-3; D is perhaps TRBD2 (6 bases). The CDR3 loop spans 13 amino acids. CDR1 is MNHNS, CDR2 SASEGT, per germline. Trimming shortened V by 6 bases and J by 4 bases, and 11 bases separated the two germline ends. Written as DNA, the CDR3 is TGTGCCAGCAGGACTAGTTTGGCAGATACGCAGTATTTT. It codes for CASRTSLADTQYF.

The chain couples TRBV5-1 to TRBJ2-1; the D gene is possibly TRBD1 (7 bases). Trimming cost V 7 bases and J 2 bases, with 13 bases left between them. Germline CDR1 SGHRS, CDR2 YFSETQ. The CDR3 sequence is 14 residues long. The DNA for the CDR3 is TGCGCCAGCCAGGGGGAGGCGACCTACAATGAGCAGTTCTTC. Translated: CASQGEATYNEQFF. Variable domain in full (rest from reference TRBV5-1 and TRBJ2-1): KAGVTQTPRYLIKTRGQQVTLSCSPISGHRSVSWYQQTPGQGLQFLFEYFSETQRNKGNFPGRFSGRQFSNSRSEMNVSTLELGDSALYLCASQGEATYNEQFFGPGTRLTVL.

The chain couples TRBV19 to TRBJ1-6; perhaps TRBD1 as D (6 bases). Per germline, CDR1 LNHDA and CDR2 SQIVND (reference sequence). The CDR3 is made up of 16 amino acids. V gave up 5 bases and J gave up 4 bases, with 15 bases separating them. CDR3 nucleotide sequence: TGTGCCAGTAGTCCACGACAGGAGGCTTATAATTCACCCCTCCACTTT. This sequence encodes CASSPRQEAYNSPLHF.

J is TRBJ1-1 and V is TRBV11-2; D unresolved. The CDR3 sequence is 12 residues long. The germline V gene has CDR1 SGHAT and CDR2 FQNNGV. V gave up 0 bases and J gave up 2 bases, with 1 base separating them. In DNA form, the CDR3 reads TGTGCCAGCAGCTTAGACAACACTGAAGCTTTCTTT. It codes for CASSLDNTEAFF.

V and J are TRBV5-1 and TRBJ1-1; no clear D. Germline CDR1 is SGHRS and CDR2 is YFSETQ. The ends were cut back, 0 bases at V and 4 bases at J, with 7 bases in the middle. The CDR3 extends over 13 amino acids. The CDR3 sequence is CASSLGGSTEAFF. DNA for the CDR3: TGCGCCAGCAGCTTGGGAGGCAGCACTGAAGCTTTCTTT.

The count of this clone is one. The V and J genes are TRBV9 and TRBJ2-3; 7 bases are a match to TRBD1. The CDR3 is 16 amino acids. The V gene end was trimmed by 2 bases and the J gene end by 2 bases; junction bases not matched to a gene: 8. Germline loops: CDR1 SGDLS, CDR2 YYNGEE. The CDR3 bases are TGTGCCAGCAGCGTTGAAGGGGGCCCCCCCACAGATACGCAGTATTTT. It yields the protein CASSVEGGPPTDTQYF.

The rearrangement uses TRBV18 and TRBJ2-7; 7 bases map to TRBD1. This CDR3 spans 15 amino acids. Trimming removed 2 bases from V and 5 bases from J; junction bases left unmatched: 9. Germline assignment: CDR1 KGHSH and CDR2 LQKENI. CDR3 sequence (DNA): TGTGCCAGCTCACCAGACAGGGACCTTCCTGACGAGCAGTACTTC. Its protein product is CASSPDRDLPDEQYF.

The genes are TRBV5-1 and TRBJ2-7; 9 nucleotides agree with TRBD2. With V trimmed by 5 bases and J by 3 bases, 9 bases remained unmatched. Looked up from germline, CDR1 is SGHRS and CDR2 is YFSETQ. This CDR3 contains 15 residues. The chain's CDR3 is CASRVGSGSSYEQYF. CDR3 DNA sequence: TGCGCCAGCAGGGTCGGTAGCGGGAGTAGCTACGAGCAGTACTTC.

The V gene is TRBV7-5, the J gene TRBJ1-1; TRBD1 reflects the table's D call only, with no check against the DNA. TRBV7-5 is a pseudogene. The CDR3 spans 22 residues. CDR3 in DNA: TGTGTCAGAAGCCCGCCAACCTTGGGACAGGGGGAGACACCCATTATGAACACTGAAGCTTTCTTT. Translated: CVRSPPTLGQGETPIMNTEAFF.